A selection of T cell receptor beta chains follows, all from one sample in a study of Graves' ophthalmopathy and Graves' hyperthyroidism. TCRdb re-called the multiplex PCR reads with MiXCR, one entry per CDR3 protein. The data show some 350,000 distinct CDR3 sequences, approximately 18% seen once. The specimen sequenced was peripheral blood. The receptors come from an adult woman with stable Graves' hyperthyroidism. Both conserved end residues are part of each CDR3. Fields, in order: D gene, J gene, clone size, V gene, CDR3 DNA, CDR3 protein. A D gene is named only where the DNA matches it firmly. Size tells how often a clone was seen (once, few, many) or the class of an expanded clone, and some rows leave it out.

D: .; J: TRBJ1-5; size: many; V: TRBV6-4; DNA: TGTGCCAGCAGCGACGGATATAGCAATCAGCCCCAGCATTTT; CDR3: CASSDGYSNQPQHF
D: TRBD1; J: TRBJ1-1; size: many; V: TRBV6-1; DNA: TGTGCCAGCACTCCTGGACAGGGGTCCCCTGAAGCTTTCTTT; CDR3: CASTPGQGSPEAFF
D: .; J: TRBJ2-7; size: many; V: TRBV28; DNA: TGTGCCAGCAGTTTAACCCTCTACGAGCAGTACTTC; CDR3: CASSLTLYEQYF
D: .; J: TRBJ1-1; size: many; V: TRBV28; DNA: TGTGCCAGCACCCTTGGGGGGGCGTTTGGATTGGATGAAGCTTTCTTT; CDR3: CASTLGGAFGLDEAFF
D: TRBD1; J: TRBJ1-2; size: .; V: TRBV5-5; DNA: TGTGCCAGCAGCTCCGTGTACAGGGGGCTGTACTATGGCTACACCTTC; CDR3: CASSSVYRGLYYGYTF
D: .; J: TRBJ2-7; size: many; V: TRBV4-1; DNA: TGCGCCAGCAGCCAAGATACGATCCGGAAAGGGGGCTCCTACGAGCAGTACTTC; CDR3: CASSQDTIRKGGSYEQYF
D: TRBD2; J: TRBJ2-5; size: many; V: TRBV12-5; DNA: TGTGCTAGTGGTTTGGTACTAGCGGGAGCGGGGGAGACCCAGTACTTC; CDR3: CASGLVLAGAGETQYF
D: .; J: TRBJ2-7; size: many; V: TRBV28; DNA: TGTGCCAGCAGTTTACACAGGGTGCACTACGAGCAGTACTTC; CDR3: CASSLHRVHYEQYF
D: .; J: TRBJ1-1; size: .; V: TRBV6-1; DNA: TGTGCCAGCAGTGAAGCGCTAGGGCCCACTGAAGCTTTCTTT; CDR3: CASSEALGPTEAFF
D: TRBD2; J: TRBJ2-5; size: many; V: TRBV15; DNA: TGTGCCACCAGCAGAGATCCAGCGGGACAAGAGACCCAGTACTTC; CDR3: CATSRDPAGQETQYF
D: TRBD1; J: TRBJ2-5; size: .; V: TRBV6-2/TRBV6-3; DNA: TGTGCCAGCAGTTATCCCGGGACAGGCAGGGAGACCCAGTACTTC; CDR3: CASSYPGTGRETQYF
D: .; J: TRBJ1-2; size: many; V: TRBV20-1; DNA: TGCAGTGCACTCAGGGAGAACTATGGCTACACCTTC; CDR3: CSALRENYGYTF
D: TRBD1; J: TRBJ1-2; size: .; V: TRBV7-2; DNA: TGTGCCAGCAGCTTGAGGGGACAGGGAGATGGCTACACCTTC; CDR3: CASSLRGQGDGYTF
D: TRBD1; J: TRBJ2-7; size: many; V: TRBV7-9; DNA: TGTGCCAGCAGCTATACAGGGGGCGACGAGCAGTACTTC; CDR3: CASSYTGGDEQYF
D: .; J: TRBJ2-7; size: many; V: TRBV5-5; DNA: TGTGCCAGCAGCTTGGAAGCTAACTCCTACGAGCAGTACTTC; CDR3: CASSLEANSYEQYF
D: .; J: TRBJ2-2; size: many; V: TRBV29-1; DNA: TGCAGCGTTGTACGGCAGAACACCGGGGAGCTGTTTTTT; CDR3: CSVVRQNTGELFF
D: TRBD2; J: TRBJ2-3; size: .; V: TRBV30; DNA: TGTGCCTGGCGGCGACCGGGGGGGGATACGCAGTATTTT; CDR3: CAWRRPGGDTQYF
D: .; J: TRBJ2-2; size: few; V: TRBV10-3; DNA: TGTGCCATCAGCGAGGAGGGGCCGCCCGGGGAGCTGTTTTTT; CDR3: CAISEEGPPGELFF
D: TRBD1; J: TRBJ1-1; size: many; V: TRBV6-2/TRBV6-3; DNA: TGTGCCAGCAGGACGACAGGGGTTAACACTGAAGCTTTCTTT; CDR3: CASRTTGVNTEAFF
D: TRBD2; J: TRBJ2-2; size: many; V: TRBV29-1; DNA: TGCAGCGACATCGGGGGACTAGCGGGGAACACCGGGGAGCTGTTTTTT; CDR3: CSDIGGLAGNTGELFF
D: .; J: TRBJ1-1; size: many; V: TRBV15; DNA: TGTGCCACCAGCAGAGATGCAGGGGCTGCTGAAGCTTTCTTT; CDR3: CATSRDAGAAEAFF
D: .; J: TRBJ2-5; size: .; V: TRBV7-9; DNA: TGTGCCAGCAGCATCCTTAGGGGCCAAGAGACCCAGTACTTC; CDR3: CASSILRGQETQYF
D: .; J: TRBJ2-7; size: few; V: TRBV3-1; DNA: TGTGCCAGCAGCCAGCCGCGGCGGGAAGAAGTTGCCTTC; CDR3: CASSQPRREEVAF
D: .; J: TRBJ1-2; size: many; V: TRBV20-1; DNA: TGCAGTGCTAGCGACAGTCGGAACTATGGCTACACCTTC; CDR3: CSASDSRNYGYTF
D: TRBD1; J: TRBJ2-7; size: many; V: TRBV4-1; DNA: TGCGCCAGCAGCCAAGGGGACAGGTCCTACGAGCAGTACTTC; CDR3: CASSQGDRSYEQYF
D: .; J: TRBJ2-5; size: many; V: TRBV10-3; DNA: TGTGCCACTGCAAAGGGGGGACAAGAGACCCAGTACTTC; CDR3: CATAKGGQETQYF
D: TRBD2; J: TRBJ2-7; size: many; V: TRBV6-2/TRBV6-3; DNA: TGTGCCAGTAGTCCCTACTCGACTAGCGGCCTTTACGAGCAGTACTTC; CDR3: CASSPYSTSGLYEQYF
D: .; J: TRBJ1-1; size: many; V: TRBV6-2/TRBV6-3; DNA: TGTGCCAGCAGTTATGTCCCGGGGATGAACACTGGAGCTTTCTTT; CDR3: CASSYVPGMNTGAFF
D: .; J: TRBJ1-1; size: .; V: TRBV4-1; DNA: TGCGCCAGCAGCCAACCGGGACGAACCCTTAACCCTGAAGCTTTCTTT; CDR3: CASSQPGRTLNPEAFF
D: .; J: TRBJ2-7; size: many; V: TRBV7-2; DNA: TGTGCCAGCAGCTTAGGAGCAGGGATCTCTGGCGAGCAGTACTTC; CDR3: CASSLGAGISGEQYF
D: .; J: TRBJ2-2; size: many; V: TRBV7-3; DNA: TGTGCCAGCGGAAGGCATCCCGGGGAGCTGTTTTTT; CDR3: CASGRHPGELFF